This T cell receptor beta chain was profiled in a study of OX40 agonist ivuxolimab in advanced cancers. Study-level information: Intravenous ivuxolimab was administered to patients every 2 weeks at 0.01 to 10 mg/kg. The dose-escalation group included hepatocellular carcinoma, melanoma, renal cell carcinoma and head and neck cancer. The study's findings and limits: In the expanded peripheral T cells, antigen specificity was never determined. Expanded clones were, on average, more numerous in CD8+ T cells than in CD4+.

About this clone: Its cognate antigen is unknown.

The data were produced by immunoSEQ multiplex PCR, yet TCRdb's version contains in-frame clones alone and is incomplete. The sample consists of about 65,000 clones, roughly nine tenths of them appearing once. This specimen consisted of CD4+ or CD8+ T cells sorted from blood, obtained in a trial of the OX40 agonist ivuxolimab. This receptor was taken from an adult with an advanced solid tumor such as melanoma, head and neck, liver or kidney cancer.

The CDR3 bases are TGTGCCAGCAGTTTAGACAGGGCGACAGATACGCAGTATTTT. It is translated as CASSLDRATDTQYF. The V and J genes are TRBV27 and TRBJ2-3; 7 bases map to TRBD1. The CDR3 loop spans 14 amino acids. The germline V gene encodes CDR1 MNHEY and CDR2 SMNVEV (reference sequence). Germline trimming cut 2 bases from V and 3 bases from J; bases unmatched to any gene: 2.